Detailed here is one T cell receptor (beta chain). Its antigen remains unidentified. There are no base qualities to consult, and no much larger clone falls within one base. All diabetic patients met standard classification criteria for type 1 or type 2 diabetes, with glucose and C-peptide assessed by WHO-recommended methods. Exclusion applied to any donor with other autoimmune diseases or infections within the previous four weeks. Ten milliliters of peripheral blood were collected from each participant. LymphoPrep density separation was used to isolate PBMCs. Sequencing was performed on an Illumina MiSeq. Genomic DNA from sorted T cell subsets was used as template for TCRbeta CDR3 amplification. The TCRbeta CDR3 region was amplified by multiplex PCR with 30 forward and 13 reverse primers. AMPure XP beads were used to purify the PCR products, after which a second approximately 26-cycle PCR added indices and adaptors. Before sequencing, the libraries were purified from gel with the QIAquick Gel Extraction Kit. Under the source paper's analysis protocol: Paired-end reads were merged using FLASH and were aligned with IgBLAST to IMGT V, D and J germline references. Reads with less than 70% alignment identity to germline references were removed, leaving around 11,000,000 reads across the study. CDR3 boundaries, reading frame and productivity were assigned following IMGT definitions. Highly-expanded clones were defined as clones at or above 1% of reads, and diversity was measured by normalized Shannon entropy. Group differences in Shannon entropy were tested with unpaired two-tailed t-tests. TCRdb reprocessed the public reads (quality trimming at Q25 with fastp, clone calling with MiXCR) and kept in-frame beta chains. Entries are consolidated by CDR3 protein sequence, retaining the most common genes and DNA. TCRdb, not the original authors, processed these V and J calls. The sample table lists 250,000 to 300,000 distinct CDR3 sequences, approximately 45% of them with a count of one. Approximately 14% of the sample goes to the ten largest clones.

Trimming removed 1 base from V and 2 bases from J; the gene matches leave 4 bases unexplained. The CDR3 numbers 17 residues from cysteine through phenylalanine. Solely the CDR3 DNA is kept, with 51 bases framed from the first base. The germline V gene (reference sequence) yields DFQATT for CDR1 and SNEGSKA for CDR2. This entry is derived from a study of type 1 and type 2 diabetes patients listed by TCRdb under 2016. Looking at the study overall: Nine or ten type 1 diabetes patients, a few type 2 diabetes patients and roughly six nondiabetic controls, all recruited in China, made up the cohort. Throughout the study, CD4 or CD8 MicroBeads on MACS columns were used to positively select CD4+ and CD8+ T cells from PBMCs. The whole study generated some 20,000,000 paired-end reads. The study profiled TCRbeta repertoires by high-throughput sequencing to compare type 1 diabetes, type 2 diabetes and nondiabetic individuals. Type 2 diabetes patients served as a disease comparison group for the type 1 diabetes patients. V gene usage was similar between 20-cycle and roughly 23-cycle amplification, suggesting similar primer efficiencies and random PCR bias. Paired-end sequencing of TCRbeta libraries was performed on Illumina HiSeq 2000 or MiSeq instruments. What the work shows at the level of the full study, not this receptor alone: Only a few highly-expanded CD4+ clones (median one) were found in type 2 diabetes patients, and these clones made up a median 3.9% of reads. Only a limited number of T2D and control samples were sequenced, so some T1D-only HECs might also appear in more T2D or control samples. Type 2 diabetes and control samples had highly correlated V and J gene usage patterns, with an average between-sample correlation of roughly 0.97. The study groups were not matched for age and gender, which could possibly have biased interpretation. Type 2 diabetes repertoires showed high diversity, significantly greater than type 1 diabetes repertoires in both CD4+ and CD8+ T cells.

The source of this sequence is a man aged 18 to 29 with type 2 diabetes. Material for sequencing was peripheral blood mononuclear cells (PBMCs). Here the chain combines TRBV20-1 and TRBJ2-6; 11 nucleotides in the junction match TRBD2. CDR3 loop: CSARVASGRTGANVLTF. The nucleotide sequence reads TGCAGTGCTAGAGTGGCTAGCGGGAGGACTGGGGCCAACGTCCTGACTTTC.